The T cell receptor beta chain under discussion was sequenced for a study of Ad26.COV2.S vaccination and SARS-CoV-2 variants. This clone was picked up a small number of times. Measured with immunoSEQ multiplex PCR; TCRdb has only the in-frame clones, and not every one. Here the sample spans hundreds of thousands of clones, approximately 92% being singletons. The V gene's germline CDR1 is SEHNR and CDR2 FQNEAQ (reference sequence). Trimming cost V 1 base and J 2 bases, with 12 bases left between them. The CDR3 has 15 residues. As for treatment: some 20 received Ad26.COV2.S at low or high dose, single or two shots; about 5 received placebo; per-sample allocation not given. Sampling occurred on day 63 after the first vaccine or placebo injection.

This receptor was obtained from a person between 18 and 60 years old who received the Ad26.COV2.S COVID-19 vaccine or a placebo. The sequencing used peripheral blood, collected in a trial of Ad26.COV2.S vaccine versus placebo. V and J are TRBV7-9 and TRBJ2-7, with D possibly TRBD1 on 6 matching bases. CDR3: CASSLVKQGAYEQYF. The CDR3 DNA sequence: TGTGCCAGCAGCTTAGTTAAACAGGGTGCCTACGAGCAGTACTTC.